Here is one T cell receptor beta chain with its context. Its target antigen remains unknown. Base qualities were left out, and no much larger clone turns up one base away. Patients with a history of autoimmune disease or receiving systemic immunosuppression were excluded from the trial. In every dose cohort, peripheral blood was drawn for TCR sequencing at baseline, cycle 4 day 1, and cycle 7 day 1. The samples were drawn from a first-in-human, open-label, multicenter phase I dose-escalation trial of ivuxolimab. Adults with locally advanced or metastatic head and neck squamous cell, hepatocellular, melanoma or renal cell carcinoma were enrolled in the trial. Before TCR sequencing, CD4+ T cells and CD8+ T cells were sorted from peripheral blood as separate populations. This entry belongs to a study of OX40 agonist ivuxolimab in advanced cancers. Looking at the study overall: Ivuxolimab, which targeted the costimulatory receptor OX40 (CD134), was an agonistic, fully human IgG2 monoclonal antibody. Peripheral TCRbeta sequencing was intended to test whether TCR sequence diversity was altered and clonal T-cell expansion was caused by ivuxolimab. In the dose-escalation cohort, approximately 83% of patients were male, and the mean age was around 65 years with a range of about 20 to 80. Among the 50 to 55 dose-escalation patients, about 20 had hepatocellular carcinoma, roughly 15 melanoma, 9 renal cell carcinoma and 9 head and neck cancer. Patients were allowed to have had prior anti-PD-1, anti-PD-L1 or anti-CTLA-4 therapy, and roughly two fifths of the dose-escalation patients had been treated with checkpoint inhibitors. Intravenous ivuxolimab was administered to patients every 2 weeks at six dose levels: 0.01, 0.1, 0.3, 1.5, 3 and 10 mg/kg. The monotherapy dose-escalation portion (N of about 47 patients) of the phase I ivuxolimab trial is reported in the paper. Partial responses occurred in three dose-escalation patients, of whom one had hepatocellular carcinoma and two had cutaneous melanoma. Overall study outcomes, separate from this receptor: After ivuxolimab, more expanded clones were found on average in CD8+ T cells than in CD4+ T cells. Which antigens the clonally expanded peripheral T cells were specific for was not determined. At doses from 0.1 to 3.0 mg/kg, clonal expansion was seen in both CD4+ and CD8+ blood T cells between baseline and week 6. In partial responders in the 0.1-3.0 mg/kg groups, normalized peripheral clonal expansion was found to be among the lowest, especially among CD8+ T cells. Low levels of normalized T-cell clonal expansion were also seen in some patients who did not respond.

In the germline V gene, CDR1 corresponds to SQVTM and CDR2 to ANQGSEA. At the junction V is shortened by 7 bases and J by 1 base, with 10 bases in between. The cysteine opens and the phenylalanine closes a CDR3 of 12 amino acids. The CDR3 DNA has 36 bases and is translated from base 1. Genomic DNA was extracted from sorted cells for sequencing of the TCRbeta CDR3 region. The immunoSEQ Assay was used to sequence the TCRbeta CDR3 regions. TCRdb limited this immuneACCESS table to in-frame rearrangements with V and J called. A share of clones is missing; checked studies link under half to unresolved V genes, and the rest is unexplained. The sample table shows about 150,000 clones, and roughly 92% are seen once. Clones ranked in the top ten supply about 0.33% of the sample.

Specimen: CD4+ or CD8+ T cells sorted from blood, collected in a trial of the OX40 agonist ivuxolimab. This receptor was obtained from an adult with an advanced solid tumor such as melanoma, head and neck, liver or kidney cancer. The rearrangement joined TRBV29-1 to TRBJ2-5, and perhaps TRBD1 as D gene, on 6 matching bases. The CDR3 protein is CSGGQIQETQYF. The sequence in DNA is TGCAGCGGCGGACAGATCCAAGAGACCCAGTACTTC.